The TCR beta chain under discussion was sequenced for a study of T-cell memory formation after mild COVID-19. As for this clonotype: Antigen unknown.

Constant-segment-primed 5'RACE gave TCR alpha and TCR beta cDNA libraries with sample barcodes and UMIs. TCRdb redid the calling of the 5' RACE reads with MiXCR, one entry per CDR3 protein. Counted here are about 110,000 distinct CDR3 sequences, 13% to 15% occurring once; the ten biggest clones make up about 39%. Findings and limits, study-wide: CD4+ clones that contracted lay mainly in CM and EM; CD8+ ones lay in EMRA.

CDR3 length: 15 residues. V was clipped by 1 base and J by 4 bases; unmatched bases: 6. This sequence joins TRBV12-3 or TRBV12-4 and TRBJ1-1; 7 bases are a match to TRBD1. The TCR sequence derives from a man between 18 and 35 years old who had mild COVID-19 (a few samples of this study predate the infection). Cell type and time point are not known. Sequenced sample: PBMCs or a T cell subset sorted from them (not recorded which). Here the CDR3 reads CASSLGGEGATEAFF. The CDR3 region has the DNA TGTGCCAGCAGTTTAGGGGGGGAGGGGGCCACTGAAGCTTTCTTT.